Sequencing of this T cell receptor (beta chain) was carried out in a study of T cell responses to AZD1222 COVID-19 vaccine. To note about this clone: Its antigen is unknown.

Study findings and constraints: At baseline, just 5 or 6 AZD1222 recipients tested seropositive. Most donors were white British and more were female, and clonal diversity was possibly underestimated.

Assay used: immunoSEQ multiplex PCR; TCRdb lists only in-frame clones, some missing. The data contain nearly 110,000 clones, 90% of them singletons. This sequence was found in an adult in good health. Sequences were derived from peripheral blood, sampled on day 0 of AZD1222 vaccination.

CDR3 protein: CASSPQDPSYGYTF. CDR3 DNA: TGTGCCAGCTCACCGCAAGATCCTTCCTATGGCTACACCTTC. The rearrangement uses TRBV18 and TRBJ1-2; D remains unclear. V was shortened by 3 bases and J by 4 bases, with 12 bases between the two germline ends. Germline lookup yields CDR1 KGHSH and CDR2 LQKENI. The CDR3 extends over 14 amino acids.